In this sample, the clone carrying this TCR beta chain turned up a few times. Produced via immunoSEQ multiplex PCR; TCRdb's table is partial and in-frame only. Here the sample spans 50,000 to 80,000 clones, more than 75% being singletons. This sample is part of a study of blood T cell repertoires in COVID-19. Sequenced sample: peripheral blood. This clonotype was obtained from a man in his fifties or sixties with COVID-19, enrolled during active disease.

CDR3: CASSESGTGNYGYTF. In nucleotides, the CDR3 is TGTGCCAGCAGCGAGAGCGGGACAGGGAACTATGGCTACACCTTC. The V gene is TRBV11-3, the J gene TRBJ1-2; the match to TRBD1 covers 9 bases. The V gene end was trimmed by 5 bases and the J gene end by 2 bases; junction bases not matched to a gene: 6. The CDR3 runs to 15 residues. The V gene's germline CDR1 is SGHNT and CDR2 YENEEA.